This T cell receptor (beta chain) was found in a study of beta chain features in type 1 diabetes. V dropped 5 bases and J dropped 6 bases, with 7 bases sitting between them. CDR1 SGHTA and CDR2 FQGNSA come from the germline V gene. The CDR3 sequence is 11 residues long. Remarks on this clone: What it recognizes is unknown.

Study results and caveats: Within the patient group, naive, central memory and Treg TCRB repertoires appeared more similar to each other than within healthy donors.

The authors reverse transcribed all of the isolated RNA, so sequencing captured expressed TCRB transcripts. The data were produced by immunoSEQ multiplex PCR, yet TCRdb's version contains in-frame clones alone and is incomplete. The sample yields about 290,000 clones, around 7.8% seen once. The chain carries TRBV7-2 and TRBJ1-2, with a weak D call TRBD1 (6 bases). The material sequenced was central memory CD4+ T cells from blood. This clonotype was obtained from a young woman in good health. For the CDR3, the DNA is TGTGCCAGCAGCGCAGGGGATGGCTACACCTTC. Translating gives CASSAGDGYTF.